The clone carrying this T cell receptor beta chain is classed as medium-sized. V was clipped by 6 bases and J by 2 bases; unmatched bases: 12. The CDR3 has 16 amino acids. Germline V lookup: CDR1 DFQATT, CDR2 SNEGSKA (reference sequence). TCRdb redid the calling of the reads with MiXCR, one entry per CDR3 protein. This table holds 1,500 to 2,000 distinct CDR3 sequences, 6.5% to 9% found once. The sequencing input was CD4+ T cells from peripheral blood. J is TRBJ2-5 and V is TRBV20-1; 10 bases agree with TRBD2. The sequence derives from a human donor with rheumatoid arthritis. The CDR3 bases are TGCAGTGCCATTCCTACCCTAGCGGGGGTACAAGAGACCCAGTACTTC. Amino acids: CSAIPTLAGVQETQYF.